These 4 T cell receptor beta chains originate from one sample sequenced in a study of TIL therapy for anti-PD-1-resistant metastatic lung cancer. Sequencing used immunoSEQ v3. Method: immunoSEQ multiplex PCR; TCRdb's copy keeps in-frame clones and lacks some. The data contain 50,000 to 60,000 clones, 55% to 75% of them singletons. Stated time point: pre-treatment sample, taken before nivolumab and TIL therapy. The tumor samples were excised metastases, mostly pleural nodules or supraclavicular lymph nodes. Sample: tumor tissue, taken at baseline. The source of these receptors is a person aged 25 to 85 with non-small cell lung cancer.

The rearrangement uses TRBV18 and TRBJ2-7; TRBD1 is a possible D gene (6 bases). The germline CDR1 and CDR2 sequences are KGHSH and LQKENI. The V end lost 6 bases, the J end lost 4 bases, and 19 bases lay between the germline ends. This CDR3 region has 15 residues. In nucleotides, the CDR3 is TGTGCCAGCTCGCCCTACAACGGACAGAGATACGAGCAGTACTTC. As protein: CASSPYNGQRYEQYF.

The gene calls are TRBV19 and TRBJ1-2; no reliable D call. Looked up from germline, CDR1 is LNHDA and CDR2 is SQIVND (reference sequence). The CDR3 has 12 residues. Trimming took 3 bases from V and 5 from J, leaving 7 bases between them. The DNA for the CDR3 is TGTGCCAGTAGTATCTCCGTTTATGGCTACACCTTC. Translated, it gives CASSISVYGYTF. Variable domain in full (rest from reference TRBV19 and TRBJ1-2): DGGITQSPKYLFRKEGQNVTLSCEQNLNHDAMYWYRQDPGQGLRLIYYSQIVNDFQKGDIAEGYSVSREKKESFPLTVTSAQKNPTAFYLCASSISVYGYTFGSGTRLTVV.

The gene calls are TRBV6-1 and TRBJ1-1; TRBD1 might be the D (5 bases). This CDR3 region has 13 residues. Per germline, CDR1 MNHNS and CDR2 SASEGT. Trimming took off 2 bases at V and 11 bases at J, with 15 bases between the two ends. The CDR3 spells CASSERSGRNAFF. The CDR3 DNA is TGTGCCAGCAGTGAAAGATCAGGGCGGAACGCTTTCTTT.

In its sample, this clone was seen a few times. V is TRBV7-7 and J is TRBJ2-5, with 9 nucleotides matching TRBD1. V lost 1 base to trimming and J lost 5 bases; unmatched junction nucleotides: 5. The germline CDR1 and CDR2 sequences are SSHAT and FNYEAQ (reference sequence). This CDR3 region has 15 residues. The CDR3 loop is CASSLGDRVQETQYF. In nucleotides, the CDR3 is TGTGCCAGCAGCTTAGGGGACAGGGTTCAGGAGACCCAGTACTTC.